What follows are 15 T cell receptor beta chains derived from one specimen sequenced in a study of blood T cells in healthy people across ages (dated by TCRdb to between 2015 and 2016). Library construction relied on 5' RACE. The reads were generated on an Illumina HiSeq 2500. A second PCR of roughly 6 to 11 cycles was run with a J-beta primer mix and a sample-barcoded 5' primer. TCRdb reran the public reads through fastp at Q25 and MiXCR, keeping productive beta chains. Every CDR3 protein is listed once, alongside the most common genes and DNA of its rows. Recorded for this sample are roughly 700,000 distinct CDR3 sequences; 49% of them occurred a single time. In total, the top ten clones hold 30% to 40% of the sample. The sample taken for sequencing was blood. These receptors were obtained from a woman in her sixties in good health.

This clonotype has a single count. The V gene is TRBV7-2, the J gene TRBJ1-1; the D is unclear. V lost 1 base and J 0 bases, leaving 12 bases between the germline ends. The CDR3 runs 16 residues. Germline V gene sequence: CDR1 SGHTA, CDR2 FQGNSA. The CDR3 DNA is TGTGCCAGCAGCTTAGATATCGGCGCCTTGAACACTGAAGCTTTCTTT. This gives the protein CASSLDIGALNTEAFF.

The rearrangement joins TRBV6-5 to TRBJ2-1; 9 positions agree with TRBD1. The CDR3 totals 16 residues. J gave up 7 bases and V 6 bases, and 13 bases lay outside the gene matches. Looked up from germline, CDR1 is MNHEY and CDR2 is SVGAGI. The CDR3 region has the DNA TGTGCCAGCAGCCGTGCCCGGACAGGGGTGGGGAATGAGCAGTTCTTC. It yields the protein CASSRARTGVGNEQFF.

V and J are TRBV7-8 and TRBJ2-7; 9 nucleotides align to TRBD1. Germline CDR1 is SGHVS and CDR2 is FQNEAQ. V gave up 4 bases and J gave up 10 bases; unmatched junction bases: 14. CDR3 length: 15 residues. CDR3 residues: CASSSRPGTGYVQYF. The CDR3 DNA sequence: TGTGCCAGCAGCTCACGTCCCGGGACAGGGTACGTTCAGTACTTC.

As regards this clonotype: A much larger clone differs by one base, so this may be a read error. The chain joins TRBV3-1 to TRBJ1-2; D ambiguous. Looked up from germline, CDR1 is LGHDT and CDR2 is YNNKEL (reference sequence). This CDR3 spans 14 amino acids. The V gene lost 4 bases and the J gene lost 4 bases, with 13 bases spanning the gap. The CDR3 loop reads CASSPSMRIYGYTF. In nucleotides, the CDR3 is TGTGCCAGCAGCCCCTCGATGAGGATCTATGGCTACACCTTC.

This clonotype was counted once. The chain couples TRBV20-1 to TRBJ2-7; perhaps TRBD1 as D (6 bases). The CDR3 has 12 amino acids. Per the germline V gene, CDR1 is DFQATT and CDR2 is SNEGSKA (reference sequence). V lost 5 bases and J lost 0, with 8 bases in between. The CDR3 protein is CSADRNSYEQYF. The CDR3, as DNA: TGCAGTGCTGACAGGAACTCCTACGAGCAGTACTTC.

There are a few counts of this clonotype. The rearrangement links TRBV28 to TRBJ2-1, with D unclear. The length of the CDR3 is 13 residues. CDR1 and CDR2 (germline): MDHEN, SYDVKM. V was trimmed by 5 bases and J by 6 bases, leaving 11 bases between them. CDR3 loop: CASSTTWINEQFF. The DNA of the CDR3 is TGTGCCAGCAGTACAACTTGGATCAATGAGCAGTTCTTC.

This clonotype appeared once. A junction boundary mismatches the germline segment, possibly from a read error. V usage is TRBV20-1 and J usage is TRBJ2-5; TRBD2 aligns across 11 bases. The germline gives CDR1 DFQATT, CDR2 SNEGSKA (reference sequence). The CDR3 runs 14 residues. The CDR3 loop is CSTRPLAGEETQYF. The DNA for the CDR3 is TGCAGTACTAGGCCACTAGCGGGAGAAGAGACCCAGTACTTC.

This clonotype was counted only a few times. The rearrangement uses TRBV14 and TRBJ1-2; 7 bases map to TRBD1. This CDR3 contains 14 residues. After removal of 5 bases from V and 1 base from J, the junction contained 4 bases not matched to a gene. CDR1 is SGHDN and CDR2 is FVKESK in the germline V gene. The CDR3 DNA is TGTGCCAGCAGCTACAGGGGCCTTAACTATGGCTACACCTTC. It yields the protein CASSYRGLNYGYTF.

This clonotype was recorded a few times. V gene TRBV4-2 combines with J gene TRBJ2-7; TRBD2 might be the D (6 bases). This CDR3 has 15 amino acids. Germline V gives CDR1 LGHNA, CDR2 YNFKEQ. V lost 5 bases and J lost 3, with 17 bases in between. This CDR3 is CASSNRDSADYEQYF. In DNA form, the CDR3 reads TGTGCCAGCAGCAACCGGGACTCCGCCGACTACGAGCAGTACTTC.

Here the CDR3 DNA reads TGTGCCAGCGGACAGGGGACGGGAAACACCATATATTTT. It is translated as CASGQGTGNTIYF. V usage is TRBV6-2 or TRBV6-3 and J usage is TRBJ1-3; 9 bases align to TRBD1. CDR3 length equals 13 residues. Germline CDR1 is MNHEY and CDR2 is SVGEGT. The V segment lost 8 bases and the J segment 4 bases; nucleotides outside the gene matches: 3.

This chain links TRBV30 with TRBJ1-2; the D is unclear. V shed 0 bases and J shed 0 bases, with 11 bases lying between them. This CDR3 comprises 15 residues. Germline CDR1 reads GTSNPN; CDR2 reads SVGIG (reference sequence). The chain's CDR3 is CAWSVLGVPNYGYTF. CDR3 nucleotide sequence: TGTGCCTGGAGTGTACTGGGAGTCCCTAACTATGGCTACACCTTC.

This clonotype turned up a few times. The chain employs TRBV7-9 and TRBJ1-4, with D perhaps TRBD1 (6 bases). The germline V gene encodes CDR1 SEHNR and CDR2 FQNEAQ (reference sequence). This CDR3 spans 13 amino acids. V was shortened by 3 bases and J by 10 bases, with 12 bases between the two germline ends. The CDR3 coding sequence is TGTGCCAGCAGCTTGGGGGCAAAGGGAAAACTGTTTTTT. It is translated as CASSLGAKGKLFF.

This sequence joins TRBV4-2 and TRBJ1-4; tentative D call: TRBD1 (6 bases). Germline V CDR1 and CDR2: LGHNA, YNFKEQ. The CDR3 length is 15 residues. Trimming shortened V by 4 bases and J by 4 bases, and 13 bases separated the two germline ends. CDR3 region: CASSRETGRNEKLFF. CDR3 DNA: TGTGCCAGCAGCCGCGAGACAGGTCGTAATGAAAAACTGTTTTTT.

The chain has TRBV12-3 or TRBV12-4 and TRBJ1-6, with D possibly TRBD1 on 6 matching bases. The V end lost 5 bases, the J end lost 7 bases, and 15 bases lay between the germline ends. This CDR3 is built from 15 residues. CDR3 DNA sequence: TGTGCCAGCAGTCCCGGGGGCAGGTCGAATTCACCCCTCCACTTT. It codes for CASSPGGRSNSPLHF.

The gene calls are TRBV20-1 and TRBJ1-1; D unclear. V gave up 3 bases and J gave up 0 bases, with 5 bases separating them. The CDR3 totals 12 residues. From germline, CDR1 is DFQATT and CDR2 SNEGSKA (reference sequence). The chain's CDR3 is CSASYLNTEAFF. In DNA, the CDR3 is TGCAGTGCTAGTTACTTGAACACTGAAGCTTTCTTT.